This TCR beta chain was sequenced in a study of T cell responses to AZD1222 COVID-19 vaccine. Broader study findings: Regions left unmutated in variants are reportedly the target of nearly half of spike-specific TCRs. Spike-specific TCR breadth and depth went up after people got two AZD1222 doses.

About this clone itself: The antigen remains undetermined.

The germline V gene encodes CDR1 KGHSH and CDR2 LQKENI. The CDR3 spans 16 residues. The V end was cut by 1 base, the J end by 8 bases, with 20 bases between. TCRdb's table, derived via immunoSEQ multiplex PCR, lists solely in-frame clones and lacks some. The data hold approximately 160,000 clones, with 90% observed a single time. The V call is TRBV18, the J call TRBJ1-2, with TRBD1 as a possible D gene (6 bases). The sequence derives from an adult in good health. The starting material was peripheral blood, obtained on day 0 of AZD1222 vaccination. CDR3 bases: TGTGCCAGCTCACCACTACCTCGGACAGAAATGATGGGCTACACCTTC. Its translation is CASSPLPRTEMMGYTF.